The clone carrying this T cell receptor (beta chain) was observed a handful of times. Its specificity is unknown. From the reads, TCRdb called clonotypes with MiXCR, one entry per CDR3 protein. The sample gives hundreds of thousands of distinct CDR3 sequences, approximately 33% of which show up once; 12% to 15% is in the top ten. V was clipped by 0 bases and J by 6 bases, with 18 bases between them. The CDR3 has 16 residues. Germline V gene sequence: CDR1 KGHSH, CDR2 LQKENI. The sample is drawn from a study of T cell repertoires in cytomegalovirus infection. About the research overall: Public signatures in TCR beta pointed to CMV infection and matching HLA type. Study-level results: The ex vivo response showed dominance by HLA-C-restricted CMV-specific TCR beta clonotypes. Summed public TCR beta family frequency identified CMV carriers bearing the relevant HLA.

The receptor was isolated from a human donor in good health (CMV status not recorded). Some clones in this sample may be carry-over from other donors' samples. This chain links TRBV18 with TRBJ2-7; D possibly corresponds to TRBD1 (6 bases). Sequenced: PBMCs. The CDR3 spells CASSPPPGDLIREQYF. CDR3 DNA: TGTGCCAGCTCACCACCCCCAGGGGACCTGATTCGCGAGCAGTACTTC.